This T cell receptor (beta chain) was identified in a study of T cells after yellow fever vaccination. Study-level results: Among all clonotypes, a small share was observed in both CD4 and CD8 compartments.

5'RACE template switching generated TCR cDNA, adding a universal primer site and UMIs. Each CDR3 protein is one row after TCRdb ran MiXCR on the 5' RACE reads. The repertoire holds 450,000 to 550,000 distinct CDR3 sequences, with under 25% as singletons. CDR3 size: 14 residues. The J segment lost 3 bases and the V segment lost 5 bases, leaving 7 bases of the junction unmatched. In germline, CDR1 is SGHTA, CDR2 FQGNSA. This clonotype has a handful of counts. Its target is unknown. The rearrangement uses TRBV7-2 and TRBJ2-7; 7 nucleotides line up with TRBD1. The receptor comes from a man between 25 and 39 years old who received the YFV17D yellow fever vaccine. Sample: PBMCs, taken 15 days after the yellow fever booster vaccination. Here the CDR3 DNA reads TGTGCCAGCAGCGGACAGGCCCCCTTCTACGAGCAGTACTTC. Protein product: CASSGQAPFYEQYF.